This is a list of T cell receptor beta chains from one sample in a study of shared clonotypes between healthy human individuals. Measured with immunoSEQ multiplex PCR; TCRdb has only the in-frame clones, and not every one. The repertoire holds about 1 million clones, with under 80% as singletons. Sequencing was done on a sample of memory CD4+ T cells sorted from blood. Every receptor here comes from a man between 18 and 29 years old in good health. CDR3s include the opening cysteine and the closing phenylalanine or tryptophan. D genes are given only for firm matches. Part of the rows lack a size; the others show once, few, many or a class for expanded clones.

>TRBV9|NA|TRBD1|TRBJ2-3
TGTGCCAGCAGCGCGGGACAGGGCTCGCAGTATTTT
CASSAGQGSQYF
>TRBV5-5|NA|NA|TRBJ1-2
TGTGCCAGCAGCTTGATCAGGGTTTCGGAGGGCTACACCTTC
CASSLIRVSEGYTF
>TRBV11-2|NA|TRBD1|TRBJ2-3
TGTGCCAGCAGCCCCGACAGGGGAACGCAGTATTTT
CASSPDRGTQYF
>TRBV29-1|many|NA|TRBJ1-2
TGCAGCGTTGCGGCCAGCTCCTATGGCTACACCTTC
CSVAASSYGYTF
>TRBV5-6|few|NA|TRBJ1-2
TGTGCCAGCAGCTTGCCAGCCGACAGGCAATACACCTTC
CASSLPADRQYTF
>TRBV5-6|NA|NA|TRBJ1-6
TGTGCCAGCAGCTTGGCCGGGGGAGGATCACCCCTCCACTTT
CASSLAGGGSPLHF
>TRBV7-2|NA|NA|TRBJ2-3
TGTGCCAGCAGCAAGACTCTCGGAGGAGATACGCAGTATTTT
CASSKTLGGDTQYF
>TRBV4-2|NA|NA|TRBJ2-4
TGTGCCAGCAGCCAAGGAGGGGGGGGCATTCAGTACTTC
CASSQGGGGIQYF
>TRBV6-5|many|NA|TRBJ1-5
TGTGCCAGCAAGTATAGGATTGGCCCAAATCAGCCCCAGCATTTT
CASKYRIGPNQPQHF
>TRBV19|few|TRBD2|TRBJ2-3
TGTGCCAGTAACAGAGACCAGCGGGAGAGCACAGATACGCAGTATTTT
CASNRDQRESTDTQYF
>TRBV11-2|NA|TRBD1|TRBJ1-6
TGTGCCAGCAGCCTCCGGGGACAGGGAACTTCACCCCTCCACTTT
CASSLRGQGTSPLHF
>TRBV27|NA|NA|TRBJ2-7
TGTGCCAGCAGTCTACGAGGTCGGTACGAGCAGTACTTC
CASSLRGRYEQYF
>TRBV11-2|NA|TRBD2|TRBJ2-5
TGTGCCAGCAGCCCCCGCGGCGGGGGTTCAGAGACCCAGTACTTC
CASSPRGGGSETQYF
>TRBV30|NA|TRBD1|TRBJ1-6
TGTGCCTGGAGTGTACGAGGGGGCGCCGGATCTGGGCCCCTCCACTTT
CAWSVRGGAGSGPLHF
>TRBV2|few|NA|TRBJ1-1
TGTGCCAGCACCAACAGGGTATACACTGAAGCTTTCTTT
CASTNRVYTEAFF
>TRBV7-9|many|NA|TRBJ1-4
TGTGCCAGCAGCCTAAGCGGGGGACTCGAAAAACTGTTTTTT
CASSLSGGLEKLFF
>TRBV10-3|NA|NA|TRBJ1-2
TGTGCCATCAGTGCTGGCGGAACTTATGGCTACACCTTC
CAISAGGTYGYTF
>TRBV4-3|once|NA|TRBJ1-3
TGCGCCAGCAGACCCGGGGGGGGCTCTAGCTCTGGAAACACCATATATTTT
CASRPGGGSSSGNTIYF
>TRBV10-3|NA|TRBD1|TRBJ1-2
TGTGCCATCAGTGCCCGACAGGGTAACTATGGCTACACCTTC
CAISARQGNYGYTF
>TRBV7-2|NA|TRBD1|TRBJ1-3
TGTGCCAGCAGCTTAGCACAGGGGCTGGGTTGGAACACCATATATTTT
CASSLAQGLGWNTIYF
>TRBV5-1|few|TRBD1|TRBJ1-2
TGCGCCAGCAGCCCGGACAGGGGGACTGATGGCTACACCTTC
CASSPDRGTDGYTF
>TRBV7-9|NA|NA|TRBJ1-2
TGTGCCAGCAGCTTAGACCTAAACTATGGCTACACCTTC
CASSLDLNYGYTF
>TRBV10-1|NA|NA|TRBJ2-5
TGCGCCAGCAGTGAATCGCTTGACGGGACCCAGTACTTC
CASSESLDGTQYF
>TRBV19|NA|NA|TRBJ2-7
TGTGCCAGTAGGTCGAAGGGGTTGTACTTC
CASRSKGLYF
>TRBV9|NA|NA|TRBJ2-3
TGTGCCAGCAGCCCCCAAATTACCCCGGGCACAGATACGCAGTATTTT
CASSPQITPGTDTQYF
>TRBV10-1|few|TRBD2|TRBJ2-1
TGCGCCAGCAGTGGTTTTAGCGGGAGAGAGCAGTTCTTC
CASSGFSGREQFF
>TRBV6-5|once|NA|TRBJ2-7
TGTGCCAGCAGTTACTCGCCCCGATACTACGAGCAGTACTTC
CASSYSPRYYEQYF
>TRBV5-1|NA|NA|TRBJ1-1
TGCGCCAGCAGCAATGGAAAGGGGGGAGCCACTGAAGCTTTCTTT
CASSNGKGGATEAFF
>TRBV5-6|few|NA|TRBJ1-5
TGTGCCAGCAGCACCGTTGGCCAGAGTAGCAATCAGCCCCAGCATTTT
CASSTVGQSSNQPQHF
>TRBV11-2|few|NA|TRBJ1-6
TGTGCCAGCAGCTTCACAGGGAACTCACCCCTCCACTTT
CASSFTGNSPLHF
>TRBV20-1|NA|NA|TRBJ1-2
TGCAGTGCTAGTAGGGACGGCTACACCTTC
CSASRDGYTF
>TRBV11-2|few|NA|TRBJ2-4
TGTGCCAGCAGCTTGGGACAACTAGCCAAAAACATTCAGTACTTC
CASSLGQLAKNIQYF
>TRBV30|NA|TRBD1|TRBJ2-3
TGTGCCTGGAGTGAGGGGGCCCCAGATACGCAGTATTTT
CAWSEGAPDTQYF
>TRBV4-2|few|NA|TRBJ1-4
TGTGCCAGCAGCCAGGGCGAGGGGGGAGTCGGTGAAAAACTGTTTTTT
CASSQGEGGVGEKLFF
>TRBV7-9|NA|NA|TRBJ2-5
TGTGCCAGCAGCTTAGTAAGTTCCGGAAAAACCCAGTACTTC
CASSLVSSGKTQYF
>TRBV10-3|few|NA|TRBJ1-2
TGTGCCATCAGTGAGGCGGGTTTTAACTATGGCTACACCTTC
CAISEAGFNYGYTF
>TRBV25-1|NA|TRBD1|TRBJ1-6
TGTGCCAGCAGGGGACAGGGGCAATATAATTCACCCCTCCACTTT
CASRGQGQYNSPLHF
>TRBV5-4|NA|TRBD1|TRBJ2-1
TGTGCCAGCAGTGAACCGGGACAGGGTCTAAGGGAGCAGTTCTTC
CASSEPGQGLREQFF
>TRBV28|NA|TRBD2|TRBJ2-3
TGTGCCAGCAGTATCAGCGGGGGGAGGTCAGATACGCAGTATTTT
CASSISGGRSDTQYF
>TRBV7-2|NA|NA|TRBJ2-7
TGTGCCAGCAGCCCCTCCGGGAGTATCTACGAGCAGTACTTC
CASSPSGSIYEQYF
>TRBV7-9|NA|NA|TRBJ2-3
TGTGCCAGCAGCGCGCTCGGCGGGGGCACAACAGATACGCAGTATTTT
CASSALGGGTTDTQYF